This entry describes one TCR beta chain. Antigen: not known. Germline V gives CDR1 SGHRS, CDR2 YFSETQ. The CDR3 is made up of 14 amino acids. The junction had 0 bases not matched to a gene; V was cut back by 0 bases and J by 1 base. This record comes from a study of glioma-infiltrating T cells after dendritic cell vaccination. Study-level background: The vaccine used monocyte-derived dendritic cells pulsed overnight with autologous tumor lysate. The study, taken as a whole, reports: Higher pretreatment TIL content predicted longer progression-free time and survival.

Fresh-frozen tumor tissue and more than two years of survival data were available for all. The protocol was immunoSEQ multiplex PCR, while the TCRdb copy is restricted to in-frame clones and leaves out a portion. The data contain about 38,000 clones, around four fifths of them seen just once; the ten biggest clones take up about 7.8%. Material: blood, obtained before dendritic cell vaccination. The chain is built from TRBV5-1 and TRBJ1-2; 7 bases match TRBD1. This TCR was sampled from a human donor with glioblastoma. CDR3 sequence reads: CASSLDRGNYGYTF. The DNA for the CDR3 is TGCGCCAGCAGCTTGGACAGGGGTAACTATGGCTACACCTTC.